This T cell receptor beta chain emerged from a study of blood T cells in healthy people across ages. Whole-study results and caveats: Whereas aged donors had fewer naive CD4+ cells, long-lived donors had more of them and higher diversity.

The CDR3 runs 14 residues. Germline V gene data show CDR1 as SGHTA and CDR2 as FQGNSA. The V end lost 3 bases, the J end lost 2 bases, and 9 bases lay between the germline ends. Sample-barcoded 5' priming and a J-beta primer mix drove a second PCR of roughly 7 to 11 cycles. All cDNA molecules were each tagged by a template-switch adaptor with 12 random nucleotides. TCRdb called the 5' RACE reads again in MiXCR, with one record for every CDR3 protein. The data show roughly 1,300,000 distinct CDR3 sequences, roughly 64% seen once. As regards this clonotype: No antigen is known for it.

This receptor was identified in a man between 18 and 29 years old in good health. Material for sequencing was blood. This chain connects TRBV7-2 to TRBJ2-3; D not certain. The CDR3 DNA reads as TGTGCCAGCAGCTTTCGTGTCCCCACAGATACGCAGTATTTT. Its protein is CASSFRVPTDTQYF.